These 28 T cell receptor beta chains were all obtained from the same sample, sequenced in a study of beta chain features in type 1 diabetes. Expressed TCRB transcripts were sequenced, since all the RNA that had been isolated was reverse transcribed. Repertoires were generated with immunoSEQ multiplex PCR, while TCRdb's copy carries only in-frame clones and drops some. The table has some 350,000 clones, around an eighth seen once. These receptors lack a known antigen. Regarding the study as a whole: Significant though moderate, a shortening of TCRB CDR3s appeared in all four CD4+ subsets of Type 1 diabetes patients.

Sample: naive CD4+ T cells from blood. Receptors originate from a woman between 18 and 29 years old with type 1 diabetes.

The rearrangement uses TRBV9 and TRBJ2-3; TRBD2 matches at 9 bases. This CDR3 contains 16 residues. V lost 3 bases to trimming and J lost 2 bases; unmatched junction nucleotides: 7. Germline values: CDR1 SGDLS, CDR2 YYNGEE. Here the CDR3 reads CASSDAPGLATDTQYF. The CDR3 DNA sequence: TGTGCCAGCAGCGATGCGCCGGGACTAGCCACAGATACGCAGTATTTT.

With regard to this clone: This specimen includes other DNA sequences encoding the same CDR3. V and J are TRBV30 and TRBJ1-5; D is unresolved. CDR1 GTSNPN and CDR2 SVGIG come from the germline V gene (reference sequence). The V gene lost 0 bases and the J gene lost 1 base, with 4 bases spanning the gap. CDR3 length: 13 residues. CDR3 amino acids: CAWSVQSNQPQHF. CDR3 coding DNA: TGTGCCTGGAGTGTTCAAAGCAATCAGCCCCAGCATTTT.

This chain uses TRBV7-8 with TRBJ1-5, with 8 bases aligning to TRBD1. CDR3 length equals 14 residues. Germline assignment: CDR1 SGHVS and CDR2 FQNEAQ. V shed 5 bases, J shed 7 bases, and the junction held 7 bases outside the gene matches. The CDR3 DNA sequence: TGTGCCAGCAGCCCCCGACAGGGGAAGCAGCCCCAGCATTTT. Residues: CASSPRQGKQPQHF.

This clone has just a few counts. The J gene is TRBJ1-2, the V gene TRBV6-6; 9 bases map to TRBD1. CDR1 and CDR2 from the germline V gene are MNHNY and SVGAGI (reference sequence). With V trimmed by 7 bases and J by 4 bases, 4 bases remained unmatched. CDR3 length equals 13 residues. Here the CDR3 DNA reads TGTGCCAGCATCAGGGGACAGGGCTATGGCTACACCTTC. Amino acids: CASIRGQGYGYTF.

There are a few counts of this clone. The same CDR3 can be traced to other DNA sequences in this sample. The gene calls are TRBV25-1 and TRBJ2-2; TRBD2 matches 12 bases. The junction had 3 bases not matched to a gene; V was cut back by 3 bases and J by 7 bases. This CDR3 region has 15 residues. Germline V lookup: CDR1 MGHDK, CDR2 SYGVNS. The CDR3 coding sequence is TGTGCCAGCAGTGACCTAGCGGGAGGGTACGGGGAGCTGTTTTTT. Its translation: CASSDLAGGYGELFF.

This clone was recorded a few times. Mismatch with germline at one junction end may stem from a read error. The chain employs TRBV5-4 and TRBJ2-1, with 11 bases aligning to TRBD2. CDR3 length: 15 residues. From germline, CDR1 is SGHNT and CDR2 YYREEE (reference sequence). As DNA, the CDR3 is TGTGCCAGCAGCTCAGAACTAGCGGGAGCCGTGAGGGGGATCTTC. This sequence encodes CASSSELAGAVRGIF. The full variable domain, rest sourced from reference TRBV5-4 and TRBJ2-1, is ETGVTQSPTHLIKTRGQQVTLRCSSQSGHNTVSWYQQALGQGPQFIFQYYREEENGRGNFPPRFSGLQFPNYSSELNVNALELDDSALYLCASSSELAGAVRGIFGPGTRLTVL.

The chain recombines TRBV5-1 with TRBJ2-4; 11 nucleotides match TRBD1. The CDR3 sequence is 14 residues long. Trimming removed 0 bases from V and 9 bases from J; junction bases left unmatched: 2. Germline V gives CDR1 SGHRS, CDR2 YFSETQ. CDR3 nucleotides: TGCGCCAGCAGCTTGGGCGGGACAGGGGGCATTCAGTACTTC. It encodes CASSLGGTGGIQYF.

This clone was detected only a few times. This sequence joins TRBV19 and TRBJ2-3; 8 nucleotides line up with TRBD2. Germline CDR1 and CDR2: LNHDA and SQIVND (reference sequence). V dropped 10 bases and J dropped 3; count of bases not matched to a gene: 9. The CDR3 consists of 14 residues. The CDR3 DNA reads as TGTGCCACCCGAGCGGGAGTGGTAACAGATACGCAGTATTTT. Protein product: CATRAGVVTDTQYF.

The rearrangement links TRBV7-2 to TRBJ2-5; no clear D. Germline CDR1 reads SGHTA; CDR2 reads FQGNSA. Trimming cost V 2 bases and J 4 bases, with 11 bases left between them. The CDR3 is 14 amino acids. The CDR3 sequence is CASSLNPARETQYF. The CDR3 DNA reads TGTGCCAGCAGCTTAAATCCCGCTAGAGAGACCCAGTACTTC.

The chain couples TRBV9 to TRBJ2-3, with D uncertain. Germline V gene sequence: CDR1 SGDLS, CDR2 YYNGEE. Trimming took 2 bases from V and 9 from J, leaving 16 bases between them. This CDR3 is built from 14 residues. The CDR3 here is CASSVSLTGATQYF. CDR3 in DNA: TGTGCCAGCAGCGTCTCCTTGACTGGCGCAACGCAGTATTTT. The full variable domain, in which reference TRBV9 and TRBJ2-3 provide the parts outside the CDR3, is DSGVTQTPKHLITATGQRVTLRCSPRSGDLSVYWYQQSLDQGLQFLIQYYNGEERAKGNILERFSAQQFPDLHSELNLSSLELGDSALYFCASSVSLTGATQYFGPGTRLTVL.

This clone turned up a few times. This chain connects TRBV27 to TRBJ2-3, with D tentatively TRBD2 (6 bases). The V end lost 8 bases, the J end lost 4 bases, and 13 bases lay between the germline ends. The germline gives CDR1 MNHEY, CDR2 SMNVEV (reference sequence). The CDR3 is 13 amino acids. The CDR3 loop reads CASCLLAADTQYF. In DNA form, the CDR3 reads TGTGCCAGCTGCCTACTAGCTGCAGATACGCAGTATTTT.

The chain employs TRBV9 and TRBJ1-1; 11 nucleotides align to TRBD1. Germline V gene lookup returns CDR1 SGDLS and CDR2 YYNGEE. The CDR3 has 15 residues. Trimming took 3 bases from V and 5 from J; bases not matched to a gene: 6. This chain's CDR3 is CASSALDRGLTEAFF. In nucleotides, the CDR3 is TGTGCCAGCAGCGCTCTGGACAGGGGGCTGACTGAAGCTTTCTTT.

V and J are TRBV2 and TRBJ1-3, with D uncertain. The CDR3 has 14 amino acids. The ends were cut back, 9 bases at V and 4 bases at J, with 16 bases in the middle. Germline V lookup: CDR1 SNHLY, CDR2 FYNNEI. CDR3 residues: CASGGSPPGNTIYF. The CDR3 DNA sequence: TGTGCCAGTGGAGGTAGCCCTCCGGGAAACACCATATATTTT.

The table lists this clone with a few counts. The V and J genes are TRBV7-2 and TRBJ1-5, with 11 bases lining up with TRBD1. The CDR3 is made up of 15 amino acids. Germline V gene data show CDR1 as SGHTA and CDR2 as FQGNSA. With 6 bases clipped from V and 7 bases from J, the junction kept 8 bases outside the gene matches. The CDR3 sequence: CASSIEDRGLQPQHF. CDR3 nucleotides: TGTGCCAGCAGTATCGAGGACAGGGGGCTCCAGCCCCAGCATTTT.

This rearrangement joins TRBV9 to TRBJ1-1; D is ambiguous. V was cut by 4 bases and J by 5 bases, with 24 bases left in between. Germline lookup yields CDR1 SGDLS and CDR2 YYNGEE. The CDR3 has 17 residues. The CDR3 nucleotides are TGTGCCAGCAGCCCCCGGTTTCGGCGCGGAATCGGAACTGAAGCTTTCTTT. It yields the protein CASSPRFRRGIGTEAFF.

The chain recombines TRBV25-1 with TRBJ1-1; 8 bases match TRBD1. V gave up 3 bases and J gave up 1 base; unmatched junction bases: 4. This CDR3 has 15 residues. CDR1 is MGHDK, CDR2 SYGVNS, per germline. CDR3 in DNA: TGTGCCAGCAGTGACACCGGGACAGGGAACACTGAAGCTTTCTTT. It codes for CASSDTGTGNTEAFF. The variable domain in full, completed from reference TRBV25-1 and TRBJ1-1, reads EADIYQTPRYLVIGTGKKITLECSQTMGHDKMYWYQQDPGMELHLIHYSYGVNSTEKGDLSSESTVSRIRTEHFPLTLESARPSHTSQYLCASSDTGTGNTEAFFGQGTRLTVV.

This clone showed up just a few times. J is TRBJ2-7 and V is TRBV28; 12 bases match TRBD2. Germline CDR1 reads MDHEN; CDR2 reads SYDVKM. The CDR3 sequence is 15 residues long. V shed 7 bases, J shed 4 bases, and the junction held 8 bases outside the gene matches. CDR3 sequence (DNA): TGTGCCAGCAACCCTAGCGGGAGGGCGGGGTACGAGCAGTACGTC. Translation: CASNPSGRAGYEQYV.

This clone has more than one count but fewer than ten. CDR3 in amino acids: CASSLRRRRQGIAETQYF. The CDR3 DNA is TGTGCCAGCAGTTTGAGGCGGCGGCGGCAGGGGATAGCGGAGACCCAGTACTTC. The chain employs TRBV28 and TRBJ2-5; D is possibly TRBD1 (6 bases). This CDR3 region has 18 residues. V dropped 3 bases and J dropped 5 bases, with 25 bases sitting between them. CDR1 is MDHEN and CDR2 is SYDVKM in the germline V gene.

In this sample, this clone turned up a few times. V usage is TRBV7-2 and J usage is TRBJ2-5; D is possibly TRBD1 (6 bases). Germline CDR1 reads SGHTA; CDR2 reads FQGNSA. The germline V and J ends were trimmed by 3 bases and 5 bases, with 13 bases remaining between them. This CDR3 contains 14 residues. The CDR3 sequence: CASSFQGTGETQYF. The CDR3 region has the DNA TGTGCCAGCAGCTTCCAGGGGACGGGGGAGACCCAGTACTTC.

This clone appeared a few times. This sequence joins TRBV5-4 and TRBJ2-2; possible D gene TRBD2, 6 bases. Germline assignment: CDR1 SGHNT and CDR2 YYREEE (reference sequence). This CDR3 is built from 14 residues. V was trimmed by 4 bases and J by 5 bases, leaving 12 bases between them. CDR3 sequence reads: CASSASVTTGELFF. The DNA of the CDR3 is TGTGCCAGCAGCGCTAGCGTAACAACCGGGGAGCTGTTTTTT.

The chain couples TRBV11-2 to TRBJ2-7; D is perhaps TRBD1 (6 bases). CDR3 size: 12 residues. V was clipped by 9 bases and J by 6 bases, with 15 bases between them. Germline-derived CDR1 and CDR2 are SGHAT and FQNNGV. CDR3 sequence reads: CASGSRGSEQYF. The CDR3 DNA reads TGTGCCAGTGGGTCCAGGGGAAGCGAGCAGTACTTC.

The chain is built from TRBV18 and TRBJ1-1; TRBD1 agrees at 7 bases. Unmatched junction bases numbered 2, after V lost 0 bases and J lost 4 bases. CDR3 length equals 14 residues. Germline-derived CDR1 and CDR2 are KGHSH and LQKENI. CDR3 loop: CASSPPRTGTEAFF. CDR3 nucleotide sequence: TGTGCCAGCTCACCACCCCGGACAGGCACTGAAGCTTTCTTT.

The V call is TRBV18, the J call TRBJ1-1, with D tentatively TRBD1 (6 bases). Germline lookup yields CDR1 KGHSH and CDR2 LQKENI. The CDR3 runs to 15 residues. The ends were cut back, 2 bases at V and 3 bases at J, with 13 bases in the middle. The CDR3 protein is CASSPNTGLHTEAFF. In nucleotides, the CDR3 is TGTGCCAGCTCACCAAATACAGGGTTGCACACTGAAGCTTTCTTT.

The chain links TRBV5-5 to TRBJ1-1; D is possibly TRBD1 (5 bases). V shed 4 bases and J shed 0 bases, with 10 bases lying between them. CDR3 length: 14 residues. From germline, CDR1 is SGHKS and CDR2 YYEKEE (reference sequence). This CDR3 is CASSLLQVNTEAFF. The CDR3 DNA sequence: TGTGCCAGCAGCCTGTTACAGGTGAACACTGAAGCTTTCTTT.

V usage is TRBV27 and J usage is TRBJ2-7, with 14 bases fitting TRBD2. Germline trimming cut 6 bases from V and 4 bases from J; bases unmatched to any gene: 8. The CDR3 totals 16 residues. CDR1 and CDR2 (germline): MNHEY, SMNVEV (reference sequence). This CDR3 is CASSPDWTSGRYEQYV. The CDR3 coding sequence is TGTGCCAGCAGCCCCGACTGGACTAGCGGGAGGTACGAGCAGTACGTC.

The rearrangement joins TRBV11-2 to TRBJ2-1, with D possibly being TRBD2 (6 bases). Deletions cut 3 bases from V and 5 bases from J, with 23 bases between. The CDR3 totals 18 residues. CDR1 and CDR2 from the germline V gene are SGHAT and FQNNGV. CDR3 loop: CASSFRPGASERNNEQFF. The CDR3 DNA reads TGTGCCAGCAGCTTCAGGCCTGGGGCTAGCGAGAGAAACAATGAGCAGTTCTTC.

There are a few counts of this clone. CDR3 bases: TGCGCCAGCAGCGTTCAGCTAGCGGGAATCTACAATGAGCAGTTCTTC. Protein sequence: CASSVQLAGIYNEQFF. The chain has TRBV5-1 and TRBJ2-1; 9 bases match TRBD2. Germline V gene lookup returns CDR1 SGHRS and CDR2 YFSETQ. The CDR3 runs to 16 residues. Germline trimming cut 4 bases from V and 3 bases from J; bases unmatched to any gene: 8.

The chain is built from TRBV6-1 and TRBJ1-2, with D maybe TRBD1 (5 bases). Germline V gene sequence: CDR1 MNHNS, CDR2 SASEGT. There are 13 residues in the CDR3. With 8 bases removed from V and 6 bases from J, the gap between germline ends came to 16 bases. The CDR3 protein is CASESRLGDGYTF. The CDR3 nucleotides are TGTGCCAGCGAGTCCCGATTAGGGGATGGCTACACCTTC.